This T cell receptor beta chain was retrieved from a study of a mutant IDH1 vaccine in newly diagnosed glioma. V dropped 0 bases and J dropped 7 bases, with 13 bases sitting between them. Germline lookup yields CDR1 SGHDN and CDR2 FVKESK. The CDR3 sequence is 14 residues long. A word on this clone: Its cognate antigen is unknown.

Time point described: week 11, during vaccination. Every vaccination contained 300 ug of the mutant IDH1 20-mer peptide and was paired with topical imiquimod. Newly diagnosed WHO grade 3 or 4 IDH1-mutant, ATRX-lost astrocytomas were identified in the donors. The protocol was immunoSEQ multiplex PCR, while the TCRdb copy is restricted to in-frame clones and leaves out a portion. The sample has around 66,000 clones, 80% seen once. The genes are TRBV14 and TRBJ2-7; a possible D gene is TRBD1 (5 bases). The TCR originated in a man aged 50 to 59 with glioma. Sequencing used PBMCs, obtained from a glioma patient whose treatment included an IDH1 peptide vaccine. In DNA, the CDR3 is TGTGCCAGCAGCCAAGAGATTGAGACAGAAGAGCAGTACTTC. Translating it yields CASSQEIETEEQYF.